The clone carrying this TCR beta chain occurred a few times. Its antigen is currently unknown. V was pared by 1 base and J by 6 bases, with 13 bases of the junction left unmatched. The CDR3 is 17 residues long. Germline CDR1 SGHNT, CDR2 YYREEE (reference sequence). This entry comes from a study of beta chain features in type 1 diabetes. The study's findings and limits: In every one of the four CD4+ subsets, TCRB CDR3s were moderately but significantly shorter in Type 1 diabetes patients. The analysis here could not establish whether HLA type shapes TCRB rearrangement.

Isolated RNA was reverse transcribed in full, so expressed TCRB transcripts were sequenced. Produced via immunoSEQ multiplex PCR; TCRdb's table is partial and in-frame only. The table records some 660,000 clones, about 14% of them present only once. The sequence was obtained from a man between 18 and 35 years old with type 1 diabetes. J is TRBJ2-3 and V is TRBV5-4; 8 bases line up with TRBD1. Sequencing input: naive CD4+ T cells from blood. The CDR3 spells CASSLRAGQGVTDTQYF. For the CDR3, the DNA is TGTGCCAGCAGCTTGCGGGCAGGACAGGGTGTAACGGATACGCAGTATTTT.